This T cell receptor (beta chain) was identified in a study of shared clonotypes between healthy human individuals. For this clone: The antigen is not known.

Over several immunoSEQ plates, each subset's genomic DNA was distributed in even portions. Data came from immunoSEQ multiplex PCR; TCRdb stores just in-frame clones and leaves some out. This sample has 2 million to 2.5 million clones, with almost 96% found just once. CDR3 length: 13 amino acids. V shed 2 bases and J shed 3 bases, with 10 bases lying between them. The germline CDR1 and CDR2 sequences are GTSNPN and SVGIG (reference sequence). Study-wide results and limits: Sequencing depth was expected to influence donor clonotype sharing.

The TCR originated in a man between 18 and 29 years old in good health. Sequenced: naive CD4+ T cells sorted from blood. Sample subset: CD45RA+ positively selected. This rearrangement joins TRBV30 to TRBJ1-1; D perhaps matches TRBD1 (6 bases). The CDR3 reads CAWSIRGHTEAFF. In DNA, the CDR3 is TGTGCCTGGAGTATCCGGGGGCACACTGAAGCTTTCTTT.